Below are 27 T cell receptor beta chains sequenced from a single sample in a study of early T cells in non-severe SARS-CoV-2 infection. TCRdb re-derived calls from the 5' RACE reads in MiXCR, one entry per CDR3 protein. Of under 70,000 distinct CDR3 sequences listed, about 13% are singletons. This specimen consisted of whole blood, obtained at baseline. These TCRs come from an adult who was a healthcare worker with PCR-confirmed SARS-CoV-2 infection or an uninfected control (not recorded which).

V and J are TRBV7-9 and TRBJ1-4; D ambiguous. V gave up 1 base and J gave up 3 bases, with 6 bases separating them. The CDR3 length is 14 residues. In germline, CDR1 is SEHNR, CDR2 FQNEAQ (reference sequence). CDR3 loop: CASSLDPANEKLFF. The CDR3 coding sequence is TGTGCCAGCAGCTTAGACCCCGCTAATGAAAAACTGTTTTTT.

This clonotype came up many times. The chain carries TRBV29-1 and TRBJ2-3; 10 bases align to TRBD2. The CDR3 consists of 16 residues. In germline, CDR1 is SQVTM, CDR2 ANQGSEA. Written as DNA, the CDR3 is TGCAGTGCGAGGTCTAGCGGGAGTTCTAGCACAGATACGCAGTATTTT. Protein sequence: CSARSSGSSSTDTQYF.

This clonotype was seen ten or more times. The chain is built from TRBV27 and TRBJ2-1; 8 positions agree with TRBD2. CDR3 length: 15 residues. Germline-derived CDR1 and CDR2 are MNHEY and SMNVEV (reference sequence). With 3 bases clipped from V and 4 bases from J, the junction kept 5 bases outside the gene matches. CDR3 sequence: CASSLWRGVYNEQFF. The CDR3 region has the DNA TGTGCCAGCAGTTTGTGGCGGGGGGTTTACAATGAGCAGTTCTTC.

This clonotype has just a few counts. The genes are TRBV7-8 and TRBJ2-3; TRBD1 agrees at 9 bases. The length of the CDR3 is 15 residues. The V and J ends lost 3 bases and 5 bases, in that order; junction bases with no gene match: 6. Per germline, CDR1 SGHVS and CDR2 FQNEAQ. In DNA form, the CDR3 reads TGTGCCAGCAGCTTGGGACAGGGAAAGATAGATACGCAGTATTTT. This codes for CASSLGQGKIDTQYF.

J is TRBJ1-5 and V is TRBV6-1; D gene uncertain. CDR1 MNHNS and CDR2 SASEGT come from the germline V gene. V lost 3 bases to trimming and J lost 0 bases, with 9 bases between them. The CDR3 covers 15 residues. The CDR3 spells CASSDLRNSNQPQHF. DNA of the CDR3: TGTGCCAGCAGTGATTTACGAAATAGCAATCAGCCCCAGCATTTT.

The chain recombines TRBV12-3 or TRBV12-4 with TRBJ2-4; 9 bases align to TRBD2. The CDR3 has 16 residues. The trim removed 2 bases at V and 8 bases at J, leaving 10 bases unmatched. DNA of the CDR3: TGTGCCAGCAGTTTACCGGCGGGAGGGCCTAAGGACATTCAGTACTTC. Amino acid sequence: CASSLPAGGPKDIQYF.

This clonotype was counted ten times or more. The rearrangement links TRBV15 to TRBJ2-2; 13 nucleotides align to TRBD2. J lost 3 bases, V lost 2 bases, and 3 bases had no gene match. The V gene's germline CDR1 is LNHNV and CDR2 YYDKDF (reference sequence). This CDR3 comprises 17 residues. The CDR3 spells CATSRRTSGGYTGELFF. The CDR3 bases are TGTGCCACCAGCAGAAGGACTAGCGGGGGCTACACCGGGGAGCTGTTTTTT.

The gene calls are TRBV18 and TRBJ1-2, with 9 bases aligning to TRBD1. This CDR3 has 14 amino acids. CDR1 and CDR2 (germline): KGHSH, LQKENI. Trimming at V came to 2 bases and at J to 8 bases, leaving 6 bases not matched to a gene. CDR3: CASSPGTGTGGYTF. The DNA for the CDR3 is TGTGCCAGCTCACCAGGGACAGGGACCGGAGGCTACACCTTC.

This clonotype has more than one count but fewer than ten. CDR3: CASSLARTATGELFF. In DNA form, the CDR3 reads TGTGCCAGCAGCTTAGCTCGGACAGCCACCGGGGAGCTGTTTTTT. The chain uses TRBV11-1 and TRBJ2-2, with D perhaps TRBD1 (6 bases). V lost 0 bases and J lost 4, with 9 bases in between. Germline CDR1 and CDR2: SGHAT and FQDESV (reference sequence). CDR3 length: 15 amino acids.

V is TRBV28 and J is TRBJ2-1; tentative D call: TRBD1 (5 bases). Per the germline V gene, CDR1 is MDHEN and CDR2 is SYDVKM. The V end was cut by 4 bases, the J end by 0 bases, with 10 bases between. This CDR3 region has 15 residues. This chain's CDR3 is CASSSLTASYNEQFF. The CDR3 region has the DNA TGTGCCAGCAGTTCCCTGACAGCCTCCTACAATGAGCAGTTCTTC. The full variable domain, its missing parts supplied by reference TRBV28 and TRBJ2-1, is DVKVTQSSRYLVKRTGEKVFLECVQDMDHENMFWYRQDPGLGLRLIYFSYDVKMKEKGDIPEGYSVSREKKERFSLILESASTNQTSMYLCASSSLTASYNEQFFGPGTRLTVL.

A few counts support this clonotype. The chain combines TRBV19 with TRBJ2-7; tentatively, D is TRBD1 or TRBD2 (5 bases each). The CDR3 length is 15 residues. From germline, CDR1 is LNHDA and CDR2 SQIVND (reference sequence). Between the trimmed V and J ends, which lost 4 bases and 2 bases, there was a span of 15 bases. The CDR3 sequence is CASSNFRDGPYEQYF. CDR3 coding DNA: TGTGCCAGTAGTAACTTCCGGGACGGGCCCTACGAGCAGTACTTC.

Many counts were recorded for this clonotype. For the CDR3, the DNA is TGTGCCAGCAGTTACTCGTGGAGGGGCTCCTACGAGCAGTACTTC. This sequence encodes CASSYSWRGSYEQYF. This chain joins TRBV6-5 and TRBJ2-7; tentatively, D is TRBD2 (6 bases). Deletions cut 0 bases from V and 0 bases from J, with 9 bases between. The CDR3 loop spans 15 amino acids. Looked up from germline, CDR1 is MNHEY and CDR2 is SVGAGI.

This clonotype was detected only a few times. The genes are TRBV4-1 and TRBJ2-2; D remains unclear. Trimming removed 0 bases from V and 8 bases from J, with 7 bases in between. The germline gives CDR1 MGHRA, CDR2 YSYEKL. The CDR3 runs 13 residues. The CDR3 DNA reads TGCGCCAGCAGCCAAGAAGTTCGGGGGGAGCTGTTTTTT. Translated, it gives CASSQEVRGELFF.

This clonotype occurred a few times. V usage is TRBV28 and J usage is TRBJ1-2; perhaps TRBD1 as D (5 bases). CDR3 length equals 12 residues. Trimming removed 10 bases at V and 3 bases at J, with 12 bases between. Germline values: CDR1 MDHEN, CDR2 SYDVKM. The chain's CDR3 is CAITGTDYGYTF. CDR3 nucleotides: TGTGCCATTACCGGGACGGACTATGGCTACACCTTC.

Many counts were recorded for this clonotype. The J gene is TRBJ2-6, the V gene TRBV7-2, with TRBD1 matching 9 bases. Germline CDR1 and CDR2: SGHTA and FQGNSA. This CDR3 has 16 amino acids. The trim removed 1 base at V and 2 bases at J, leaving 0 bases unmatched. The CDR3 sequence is CASSLGTGAGANVLTF. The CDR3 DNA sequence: TGTGCCAGCAGCTTAGGGACAGGGGCTGGGGCCAACGTCCTGACTTTC.

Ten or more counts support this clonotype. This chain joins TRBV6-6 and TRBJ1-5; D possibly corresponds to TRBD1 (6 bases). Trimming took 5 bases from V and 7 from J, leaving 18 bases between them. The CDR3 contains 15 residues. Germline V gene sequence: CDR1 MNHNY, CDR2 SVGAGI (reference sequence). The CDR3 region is CASSVLGAKGQPQHF. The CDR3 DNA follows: TGTGCCAGCAGTGTTCTGGGGGCAAAGGGACAGCCCCAGCATTTT.

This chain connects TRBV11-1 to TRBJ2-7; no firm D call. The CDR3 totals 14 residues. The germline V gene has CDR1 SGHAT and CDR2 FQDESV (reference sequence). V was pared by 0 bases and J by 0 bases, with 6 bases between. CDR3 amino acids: CASSLAQYSYEQYF. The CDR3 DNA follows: TGTGCCAGCAGCTTAGCGCAATACTCCTACGAGCAGTACTTC.

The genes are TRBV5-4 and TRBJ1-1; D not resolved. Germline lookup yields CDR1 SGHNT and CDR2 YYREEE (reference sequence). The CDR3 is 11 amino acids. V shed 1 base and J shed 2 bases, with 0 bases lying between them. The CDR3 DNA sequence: TGTGCCAGCAGCTTGAACACTGAAGCTTTCTTT. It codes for CASSLNTEAFF.

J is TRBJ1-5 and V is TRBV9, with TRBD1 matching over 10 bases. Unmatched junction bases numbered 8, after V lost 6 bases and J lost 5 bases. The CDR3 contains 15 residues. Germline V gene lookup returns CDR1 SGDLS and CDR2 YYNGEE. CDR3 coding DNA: TGTGCCAGCACCCTTGGGACAGGGGAGGATCAGCCCCAGCATTTT. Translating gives CASTLGTGEDQPQHF.

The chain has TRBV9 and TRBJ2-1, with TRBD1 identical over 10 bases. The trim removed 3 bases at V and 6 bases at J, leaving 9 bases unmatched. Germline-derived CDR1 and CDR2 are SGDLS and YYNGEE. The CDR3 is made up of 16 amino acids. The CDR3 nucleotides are TGTGCCAGCAGCGGACAGGGGGCCCTCCGGAGCAATGAGCAGTTCTTC. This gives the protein CASSGQGALRSNEQFF.

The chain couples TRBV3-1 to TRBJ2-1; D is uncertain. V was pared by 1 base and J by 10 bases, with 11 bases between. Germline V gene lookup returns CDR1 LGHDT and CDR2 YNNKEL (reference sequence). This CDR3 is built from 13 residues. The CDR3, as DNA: TGTGCCAGCAGCCAAGCCCCTTGGGTCGAGCAGTTCTTC. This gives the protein CASSQAPWVEQFF.

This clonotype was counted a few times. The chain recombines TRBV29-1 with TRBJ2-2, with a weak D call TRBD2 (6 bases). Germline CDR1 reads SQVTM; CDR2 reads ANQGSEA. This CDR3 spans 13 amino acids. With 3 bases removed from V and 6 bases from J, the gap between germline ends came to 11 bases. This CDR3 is CSVDPSGAGELFF. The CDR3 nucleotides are TGCAGCGTTGACCCTTCGGGAGCCGGGGAGCTGTTTTTT.

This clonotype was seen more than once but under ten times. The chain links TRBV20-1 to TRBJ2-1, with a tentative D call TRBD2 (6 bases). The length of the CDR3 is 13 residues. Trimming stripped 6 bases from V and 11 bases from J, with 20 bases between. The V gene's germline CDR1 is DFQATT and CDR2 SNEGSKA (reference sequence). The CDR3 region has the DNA TGCAGTGCCGCAGGGACTTACGGGCGCCAGCAGTTCTTC. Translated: CSAAGTYGRQQFF.

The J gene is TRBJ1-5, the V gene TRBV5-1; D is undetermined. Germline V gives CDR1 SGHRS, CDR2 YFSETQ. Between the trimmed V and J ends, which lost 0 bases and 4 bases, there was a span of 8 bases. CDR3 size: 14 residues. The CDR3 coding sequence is TGCGCCAGCAGCTTGGACGTGGGTAATCAGCCCCAGCATTTT. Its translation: CASSLDVGNQPQHF.

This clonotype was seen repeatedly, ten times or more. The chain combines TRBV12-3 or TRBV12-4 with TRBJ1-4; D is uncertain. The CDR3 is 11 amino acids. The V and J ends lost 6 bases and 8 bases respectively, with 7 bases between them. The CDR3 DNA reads TGTGCCAGCAGGCGAGGGGAAAAACTGTTTTTT. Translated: CASRRGEKLFF.

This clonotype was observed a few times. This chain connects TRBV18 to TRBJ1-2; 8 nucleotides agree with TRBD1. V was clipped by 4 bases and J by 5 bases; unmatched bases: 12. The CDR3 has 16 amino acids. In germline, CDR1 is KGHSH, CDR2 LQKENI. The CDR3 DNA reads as TGTGCCAGCTCACTTCGCTCATCGGACAGGGTTTATGGCTACACCTTC. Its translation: CASSLRSSDRVYGYTF.

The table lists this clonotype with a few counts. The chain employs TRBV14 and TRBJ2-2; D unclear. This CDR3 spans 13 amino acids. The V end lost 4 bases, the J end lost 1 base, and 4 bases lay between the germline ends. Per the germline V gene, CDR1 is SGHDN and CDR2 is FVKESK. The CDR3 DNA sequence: TGTGCCAGCAGCCGCAGGAACACCGGGGAGCTGTTTTTT. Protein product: CASSRRNTGELFF.